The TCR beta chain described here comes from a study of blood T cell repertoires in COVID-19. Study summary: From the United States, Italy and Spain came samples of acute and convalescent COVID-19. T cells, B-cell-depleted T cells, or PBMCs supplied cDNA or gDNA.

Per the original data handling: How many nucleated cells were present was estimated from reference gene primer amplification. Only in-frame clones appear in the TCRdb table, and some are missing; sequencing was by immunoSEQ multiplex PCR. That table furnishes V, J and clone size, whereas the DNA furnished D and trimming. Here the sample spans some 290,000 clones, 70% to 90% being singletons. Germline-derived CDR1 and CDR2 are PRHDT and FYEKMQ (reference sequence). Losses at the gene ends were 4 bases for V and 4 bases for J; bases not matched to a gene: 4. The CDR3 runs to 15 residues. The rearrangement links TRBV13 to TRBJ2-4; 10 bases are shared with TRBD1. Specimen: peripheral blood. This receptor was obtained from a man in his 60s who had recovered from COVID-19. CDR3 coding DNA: TGTGCCAGCAGCTCAACGGGACAGGGGAAAAACATTCAGTACTTC. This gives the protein CASSSTGQGKNIQYF.